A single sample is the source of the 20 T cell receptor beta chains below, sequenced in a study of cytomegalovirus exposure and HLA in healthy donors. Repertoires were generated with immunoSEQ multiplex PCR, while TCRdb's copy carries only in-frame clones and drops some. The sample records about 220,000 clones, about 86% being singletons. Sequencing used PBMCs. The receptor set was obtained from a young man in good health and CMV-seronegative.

CDR3 in amino acids: CASSIQVGTGLGTQYF. For the CDR3, the DNA is TGTGCCAGTAGTATTCAGGTCGGGACAGGCCTAGGGACCCAGTACTTC. This chain joins TRBV19 and TRBJ2-5; 8 bases line up with TRBD1. In germline, CDR1 is LNHDA, CDR2 SQIVND (reference sequence). CDR3 length: 16 residues. V lost 3 bases, J lost 7 bases, and 13 bases stayed unmatched.

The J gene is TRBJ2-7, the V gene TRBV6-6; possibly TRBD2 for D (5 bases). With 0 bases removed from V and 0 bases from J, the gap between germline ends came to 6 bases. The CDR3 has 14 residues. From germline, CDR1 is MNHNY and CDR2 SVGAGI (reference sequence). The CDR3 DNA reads TGTGCCAGCAGTTACTCTGGGAGCTCCTACGAGCAGTACTTC. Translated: CASSYSGSSYEQYF.

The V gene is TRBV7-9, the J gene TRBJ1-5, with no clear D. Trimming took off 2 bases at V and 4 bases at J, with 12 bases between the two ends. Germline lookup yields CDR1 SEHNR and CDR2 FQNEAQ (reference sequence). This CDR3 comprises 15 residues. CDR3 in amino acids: CASSLRSGGNQPQHF. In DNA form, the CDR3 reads TGTGCCAGCAGCTTAAGGTCGGGCGGGAATCAGCCCCAGCATTTT.

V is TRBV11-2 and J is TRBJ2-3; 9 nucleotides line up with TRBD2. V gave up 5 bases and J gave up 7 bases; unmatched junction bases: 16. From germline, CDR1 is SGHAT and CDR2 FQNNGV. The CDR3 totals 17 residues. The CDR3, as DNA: TGTGCCAGCAGCCCTCGGGAGGGGCTAGCGGGATTGAATACGCAGTATTTT. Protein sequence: CASSPREGLAGLNTQYF.

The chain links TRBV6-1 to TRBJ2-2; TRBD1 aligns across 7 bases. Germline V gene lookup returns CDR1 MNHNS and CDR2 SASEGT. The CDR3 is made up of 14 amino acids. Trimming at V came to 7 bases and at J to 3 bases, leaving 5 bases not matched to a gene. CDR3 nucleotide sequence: TGTGCCAGCATACAGGGACAGCACACCGGGGAGCTGTTTTTT. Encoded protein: CASIQGQHTGELFF.

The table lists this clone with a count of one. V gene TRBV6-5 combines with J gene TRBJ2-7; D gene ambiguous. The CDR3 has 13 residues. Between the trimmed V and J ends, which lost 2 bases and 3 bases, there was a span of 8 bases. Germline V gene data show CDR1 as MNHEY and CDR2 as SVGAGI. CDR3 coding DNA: TGTGCCAGCAGTTACGACACACTCTACGAGCAGTACTTC. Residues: CASSYDTLYEQYF.

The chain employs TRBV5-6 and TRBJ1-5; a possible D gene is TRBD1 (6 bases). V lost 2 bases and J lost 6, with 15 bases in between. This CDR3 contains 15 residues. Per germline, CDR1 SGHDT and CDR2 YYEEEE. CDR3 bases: TGTGCCAGCAGCTTAAAACAGGGATTAAGTCAGCCCCAGCATTTT. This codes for CASSLKQGLSQPQHF.

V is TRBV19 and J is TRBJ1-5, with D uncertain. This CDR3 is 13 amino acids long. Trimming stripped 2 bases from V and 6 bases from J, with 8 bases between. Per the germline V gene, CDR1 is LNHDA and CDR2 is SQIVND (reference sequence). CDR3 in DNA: TGTGCCAGTAGTATAACTCCCCGTCAGCCCCAGCATTTT. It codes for CASSITPRQPQHF.

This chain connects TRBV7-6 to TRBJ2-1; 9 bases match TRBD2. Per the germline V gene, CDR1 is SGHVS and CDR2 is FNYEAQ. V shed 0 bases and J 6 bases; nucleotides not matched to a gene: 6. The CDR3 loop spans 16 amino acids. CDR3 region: CASSLAAGGKANEQFF. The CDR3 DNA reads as TGTGCCAGCAGCTTAGCTGCGGGGGGGAAAGCCAATGAGCAGTTCTTC. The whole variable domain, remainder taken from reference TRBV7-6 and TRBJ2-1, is GAGVSQSPRYKVTKRGQDVALRCDPISGHVSLYWYRQALGQGPEFLTYFNYEAQQDKSGLPNDRFSAERPEGSISTLTIQRTEQRDSAMYRCASSLAAGGKANEQFFGPGTRLTVL.

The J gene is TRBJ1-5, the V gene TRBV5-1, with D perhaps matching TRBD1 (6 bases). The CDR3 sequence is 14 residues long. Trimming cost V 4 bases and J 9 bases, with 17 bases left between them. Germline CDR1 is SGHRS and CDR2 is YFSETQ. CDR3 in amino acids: CASSMDSPESPQHF. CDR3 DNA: TGCGCCAGCAGCATGGACAGTCCGGAATCGCCCCAGCATTTT.

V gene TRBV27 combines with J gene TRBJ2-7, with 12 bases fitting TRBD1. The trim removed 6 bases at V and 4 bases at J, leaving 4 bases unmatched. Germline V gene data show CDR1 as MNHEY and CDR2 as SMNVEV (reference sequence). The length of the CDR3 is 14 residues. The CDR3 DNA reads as TGTGCCAGCAGCCGGGACAGGGGGCTTTACGAGCAGTACTTC. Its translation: CASSRDRGLYEQYF.

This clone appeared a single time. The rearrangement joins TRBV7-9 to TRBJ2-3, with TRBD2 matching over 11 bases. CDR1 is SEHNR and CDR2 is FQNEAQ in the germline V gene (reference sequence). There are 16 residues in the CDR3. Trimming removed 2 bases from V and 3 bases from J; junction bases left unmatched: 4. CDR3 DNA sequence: TGTGCCAGCAGCTTAACGCGACTAGCGGGAACAGATACGCAGTATTTT. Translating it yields CASSLTRLAGTDTQYF.

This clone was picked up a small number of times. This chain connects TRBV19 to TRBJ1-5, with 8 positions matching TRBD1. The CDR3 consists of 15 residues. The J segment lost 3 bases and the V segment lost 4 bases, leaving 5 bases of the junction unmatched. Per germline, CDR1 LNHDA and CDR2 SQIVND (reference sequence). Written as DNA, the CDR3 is TGTGCCAGTAGTACTGGACAGGGCGTCAATCAGCCCCAGCATTTT. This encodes CASSTGQGVNQPQHF.

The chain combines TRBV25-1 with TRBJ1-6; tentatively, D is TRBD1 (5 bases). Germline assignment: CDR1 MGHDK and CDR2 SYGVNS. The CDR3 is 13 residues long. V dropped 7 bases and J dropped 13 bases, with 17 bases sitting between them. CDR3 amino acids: CASTSQAGRPLHF. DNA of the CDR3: TGTGCCAGCACTTCACAGGCAGGGCGTCCCCTCCACTTT.

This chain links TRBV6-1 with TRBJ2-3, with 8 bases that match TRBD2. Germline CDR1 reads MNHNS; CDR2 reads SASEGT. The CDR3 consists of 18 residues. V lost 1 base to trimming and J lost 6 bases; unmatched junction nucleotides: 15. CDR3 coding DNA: TGTGCCAGCAGTGAAGGGTTCGGGGGGGCCTGGTCGGCTGATACGCAGTATTTT. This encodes CASSEGFGGAWSADTQYF.

The CDR3 sequence: CASSLTGPGGEQFF. The DNA for the CDR3 is TGTGCCAGCAGCTTGACAGGGCCCGGGGGGGAGCAGTTCTTC. The chain has TRBV5-8 and TRBJ2-1; TRBD2 might be the D (7 bases). V was pared by 1 base and J by 10 bases, with 15 bases between. The CDR3 sequence is 14 residues long. Germline V lookup: CDR1 SGHTS, CDR2 YDEGEE.

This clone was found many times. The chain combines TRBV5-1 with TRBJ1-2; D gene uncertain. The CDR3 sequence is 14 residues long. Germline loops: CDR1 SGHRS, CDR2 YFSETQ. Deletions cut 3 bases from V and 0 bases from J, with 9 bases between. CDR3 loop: CASSSSNSNYGYTF. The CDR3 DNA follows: TGCGCCAGCAGCTCCTCAAACTCTAACTATGGCTACACCTTC.

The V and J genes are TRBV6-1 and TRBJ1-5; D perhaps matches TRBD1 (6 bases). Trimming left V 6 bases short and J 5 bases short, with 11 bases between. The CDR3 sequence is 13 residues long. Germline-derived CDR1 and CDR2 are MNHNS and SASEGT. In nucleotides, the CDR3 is TGTGCCAGCAGCTACCCAGGGGATCAGCCCCAGCATTTT. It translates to CASSYPGDQPQHF.

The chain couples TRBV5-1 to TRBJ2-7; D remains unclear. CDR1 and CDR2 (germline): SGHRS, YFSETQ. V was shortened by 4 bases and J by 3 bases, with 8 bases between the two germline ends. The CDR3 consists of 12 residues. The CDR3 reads CASSINSYEQYF. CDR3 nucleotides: TGCGCCAGCAGCATCAACAGCTACGAGCAGTACTTC. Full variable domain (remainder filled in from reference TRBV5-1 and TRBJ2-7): KAGVTQTPRYLIKTRGQQVTLSCSPISGHRSVSWYQQTPGQGLQFLFEYFSETQRNKGNFPGRFSGRQFSNSRSEMNVSTLELGDSALYLCASSINSYEQYFGPGTRLTVT.

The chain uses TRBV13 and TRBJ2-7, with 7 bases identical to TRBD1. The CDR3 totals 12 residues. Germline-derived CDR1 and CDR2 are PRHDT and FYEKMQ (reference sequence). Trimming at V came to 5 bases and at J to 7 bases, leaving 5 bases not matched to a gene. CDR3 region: CASSPHRGEQYF. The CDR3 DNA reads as TGTGCCAGCAGCCCCCACAGGGGAGAGCAGTACTTC. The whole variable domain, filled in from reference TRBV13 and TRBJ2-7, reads AAGVIQSPRHLIKEKRETATLKCYPIPRHDTVYWYQQGPGQDPQFLISFYEKMQSDKGSIPDRFSAQQFSDYHSELNMSSLELGDSALYFCASSPHRGEQYFGPGTRLTVT.